Below are 32 T cell receptor beta chains sequenced from a single sample in a study of cytotoxic CD8 clonotypes in ibrutinib-treated CLL. The method was immunoSEQ multiplex PCR; TCRdb's version includes in-frame clones alone and lacks a portion of them. Of more than 300,000 clones in the sample, around four fifths were seen once. Sequenced here: PBMCs, sampled before ibrutinib treatment. The source is a human donor with chronic lymphocytic leukemia.

The chain couples TRBV6-6 to TRBJ2-1; D perhaps matches TRBD2 (5 bases). The germline V gene encodes CDR1 MNHNY and CDR2 SVGAGI (reference sequence). V lost 6 bases and J lost 3, with 12 bases in between. The CDR3 loop spans 14 amino acids. CDR3 nucleotides: TGTGCCAGCAGCAATCCGGGAAACTACAATGAGCAGTTCTTC. Translated: CASSNPGNYNEQFF.

The V gene is TRBV30, the J gene TRBJ1-4, with 8 bases aligning to TRBD1. Germline V CDR1 and CDR2: GTSNPN, SVGIG (reference sequence). Germline trimming cut 3 bases from V and 10 bases from J; bases unmatched to any gene: 7. CDR3 length: 13 residues. CDR3 sequence (DNA): TGTGCCTGGAGACAGGGGGTTTCAGGAAAACTGTTTTTT. Its protein product is CAWRQGVSGKLFF.

This clone was found once. This chain uses TRBV6-5 with TRBJ2-1; 14 nucleotides align to TRBD2. V lost 6 bases to trimming and J lost 9 bases; unmatched junction nucleotides: 4. This CDR3 is 14 amino acids long. Per the germline V gene, CDR1 is MNHEY and CDR2 is SVGAGI. The CDR3 DNA reads TGTGCCAGCAGCAGGGGACTAGCGGGAGTTGAGCAGTTCTTC. Encoded protein: CASSRGLAGVEQFF.

The CDR3 bases are TGTGCCAGCAGGAATACCGGGACAGGGTTCGATTTTCAAGAGACCCAGTACTTC. This encodes CASRNTGTGFDFQETQYF. V and J are TRBV25-1 and TRBJ2-5; 9 bases map to TRBD1. V lost 6 bases, J lost 2 bases, and 16 bases stayed unmatched. This CDR3 spans 18 amino acids. Germline lookup yields CDR1 MGHDK and CDR2 SYGVNS.

The V gene is TRBV7-2, the J gene TRBJ1-2; unclear D gene. Germline V gene lookup returns CDR1 SGHTA and CDR2 FQGNSA. CDR3 size: 15 residues. V gave up 1 base and J gave up 1 base, with 10 bases separating them. CDR3 sequence reads: CASSLGGGNNYGYTF. Here the CDR3 DNA reads TGTGCCAGCAGCTTAGGGGGAGGAAATAACTATGGCTACACCTTC.

This clone has only one observation. The V gene is TRBV15, the J gene TRBJ2-1; D is unclear. The CDR3 runs to 13 residues. Trimming cost V 1 base and J 10 bases, with 11 bases left between them. Germline CDR1 LNHNV, CDR2 YYDKDF (reference sequence). CDR3 bases: TGTGCCACCAGCAGAGGCCACGTTAGCGAGCAGTTCTTC. It encodes CATSRGHVSEQFF.

The chain employs TRBV7-6 and TRBJ2-7, with D perhaps TRBD2 (5 bases). V was pared by 1 base and J by 0 bases, with 10 bases between. The germline gives CDR1 SGHVS, CDR2 FNYEAQ. The CDR3 runs to 15 residues. CDR3 in amino acids: CASSLGGLPSYEQYF. The CDR3 DNA sequence: TGTGCCAGCAGCTTAGGTGGACTTCCCTCCTACGAGCAGTACTTC.

The genes are TRBV28 and TRBJ2-1, with TRBD2 identical over 12 bases. The CDR3 is 16 residues long. Germline lookup yields CDR1 MDHEN and CDR2 SYDVKM. The J segment lost 7 bases and the V segment lost 3 bases, leaving 7 bases of the junction unmatched. The CDR3: CASSFGLAGGRNEQFF. In nucleotides, the CDR3 is TGTGCCAGCAGTTTCGGGCTAGCGGGAGGGAGGAATGAGCAGTTCTTC.

The chain is built from TRBV5-6 and TRBJ2-7, with 12 bases fitting TRBD2. V lost 4 bases and J lost 2; bases outside the gene matches: 4. The CDR3 spans 15 residues. Germline-derived CDR1 and CDR2 are SGHDT and YYEEEE. The CDR3 bases are TGTGCCAGCAGCGCCGGACTAGCGGGACCCTACGAGCAGTACTTC. Amino acids: CASSAGLAGPYEQYF.

The chain is built from TRBV4-2 and TRBJ2-5; D is possibly TRBD1 (6 bases). V was clipped by 0 bases and J by 2 bases, with 10 bases between them. Germline V gene lookup returns CDR1 LGHNA and CDR2 YNFKEQ. There are 15 residues in the CDR3. The CDR3, as DNA: TGTGCCAGCAGCCAAGATTTAGGGACACAAGAGACCCAGTACTTC. Protein product: CASSQDLGTQETQYF.

The chain links TRBV5-1 to TRBJ1-1, with TRBD1 matching 9 bases. Germline V gives CDR1 SGHRS, CDR2 YFSETQ. There are 14 residues in the CDR3. V shed 6 bases, J shed 6 bases, and the junction held 9 bases outside the gene matches. In nucleotides, the CDR3 is TGCGCCAGCACACCGACAGGGGGAGGCTCTGAAGCTTTCTTT. Translating it yields CASTPTGGGSEAFF.

V is TRBV7-6 and J is TRBJ1-4; no reliable D call. Germline assignment: CDR1 SGHVS and CDR2 FNYEAQ. Trimming took off 1 base at V and 4 bases at J, with 10 bases between the two ends. The CDR3 loop spans 15 amino acids. This CDR3 reads CASSLVAGGNEKLFF. Here the CDR3 DNA reads TGTGCCAGCAGCTTAGTGGCAGGTGGTAATGAAAAACTGTTTTTT.

J is TRBJ2-7 and V is TRBV28, with D tentatively TRBD2 (5 bases). V dropped 5 bases and J dropped 4 bases, with 18 bases sitting between them. The CDR3 is made up of 15 amino acids. The germline V gene has CDR1 MDHEN and CDR2 SYDVKM. CDR3 amino acids: CASSLAGLQRYEQYF. CDR3 nucleotides: TGTGCCAGCAGTCTCGCCGGACTTCAGCGATACGAGCAGTACTTC.

The V and J genes are TRBV18 and TRBJ2-5, with a tentative D call TRBD1 (6 bases). The CDR3 sequence is 14 residues long. The V end was cut by 3 bases, the J end by 5 bases, with 13 bases between. Germline CDR1 is KGHSH and CDR2 is LQKENI. CDR3 sequence reads: CASSPDRDAETQYF. CDR3 sequence (DNA): TGTGCCAGCTCACCGGACAGAGACGCCGAGACCCAGTACTTC.

This chain joins TRBV28 and TRBJ1-4; 7 positions match TRBD1. This CDR3 contains 14 residues. The ends lost 2 bases at V and 8 bases at J; junction bases unmatched: 5. Germline CDR1 MDHEN, CDR2 SYDVKM. In DNA, the CDR3 is TGTGCCAGCAGTTTACCGACAGGGCCCGAAAAACTGTTTTTT. It yields the protein CASSLPTGPEKLFF.

The chain couples TRBV10-3 to TRBJ2-7; D gene ambiguous. The V and J ends lost 4 bases and 1 base respectively, with 2 bases between them. Germline V CDR1 and CDR2: ENHRY, SYGVKD. The CDR3 sequence is 11 residues long. The CDR3 is CAISGSYEQYF. For the CDR3, the DNA is TGTGCCATCAGTGGGTCCTACGAGCAGTACTTC.

This clone came up a few times. The rearrangement uses TRBV10-3 and TRBJ2-3; 7 bases are a match to TRBD1. Germline values: CDR1 ENHRY, CDR2 SYGVKD. The CDR3 length is 14 residues. J gave up 4 bases and V 6 bases, and 7 bases lay outside the gene matches. Here the CDR3 DNA reads TGTGCCATCAGGGACAGGCTCGCCGCAGATACGCAGTATTTT. Amino acid sequence: CAIRDRLAADTQYF.

In DNA form, the CDR3 reads TGCAGCGTCTCATCGACAGGGCCGAACACCATATATTTT. Protein product: CSVSSTGPNTIYF. V usage is TRBV29-1 and J usage is TRBJ1-3; 7 nucleotides align to TRBD1. Trimming at V came to 6 bases and at J to 7 bases, leaving 9 bases not matched to a gene. Per germline, CDR1 SQVTM and CDR2 ANQGSEA. The CDR3 length is 13 residues. The full variable domain, completed using reference TRBV29-1 and TRBJ1-3, is SAVISQKPSRDICQRGTSLTIQCQVDSQVTMMFWYRQQPGQSLTLIATANQGSEATYESGFVIDKFPISRPNLTFSTLTVSNMSPEDSSIYLCSVSSTGPNTIYFGEGSWLTVV.

This chain connects TRBV29-1 to TRBJ2-7, with 11 bases lining up with TRBD2. After removal of 7 bases from V and 6 bases from J, the junction contained 8 bases not matched to a gene. The CDR3 extends over 13 amino acids. In germline, CDR1 is SQVTM, CDR2 ANQGSEA. The CDR3 is CSADTSGSGEQYF. The CDR3 nucleotides are TGCAGCGCCGACACTAGCGGGAGTGGCGAGCAGTACTTC.

This chain connects TRBV9 to TRBJ2-3; D might be TRBD2 (6 bases). Germline lookup yields CDR1 SGDLS and CDR2 YYNGEE. V was shortened by 1 base and J by 4 bases, with 13 bases between the two germline ends. CDR3 size: 15 residues. Written as DNA, the CDR3 is TGTGCCAGCAGCGTAACGGGAGTGGGCGCAGATACGCAGTATTTT. Translated: CASSVTGVGADTQYF.

V gene TRBV7-8 combines with J gene TRBJ2-5; 10 bases fit TRBD2. This CDR3 is built from 18 residues. Looked up from germline, CDR1 is SGHVS and CDR2 is FQNEAQ. Trimming removed 1 base from V and 4 bases from J; junction bases left unmatched: 12. For the CDR3, the DNA is TGTGCCAGCAGCTTAGTAACTAGCGGGATCGCGGCCTTAGAGACCCAGTACTTC. It codes for CASSLVTSGIAALETQYF.

The chain has TRBV27 and TRBJ2-3; D gene unclear. CDR1 is MNHEY, CDR2 SMNVEV, per germline (reference sequence). Trimming shortened V by 0 bases and J by 2 bases, and 6 bases separated the two germline ends. The CDR3 runs to 14 residues. CDR3 nucleotides: TGTGCCAGCAGTTTATCATCATACACAGATACGCAGTATTTT. It yields the protein CASSLSSYTDTQYF.

This chain uses TRBV19 with TRBJ1-3; 7 bases are a match to TRBD1. Germline trimming cut 3 bases from V and 0 bases from J; bases unmatched to any gene: 14. This CDR3 spans 19 amino acids. Germline V CDR1 and CDR2: LNHDA, SQIVND (reference sequence). The chain's CDR3 is CASSIRRTGTTSSGNTIYF. The CDR3 DNA follows: TGTGCCAGTAGTATTAGAAGGACAGGTACGACCAGCTCTGGAAACACCATATATTTT.

This clone was recorded only once. This chain uses TRBV18 with TRBJ1-1; TRBD1 agrees at 8 bases. Germline lookup yields CDR1 KGHSH and CDR2 LQKENI. The length of the CDR3 is 16 residues. The ends lost 6 bases at V and 0 bases at J; junction bases unmatched: 9. CDR3 DNA: TGTGCCAGCTCGGCGACAGGGGCTAGCATGAACACTGAAGCTTTCTTT. Protein product: CASSATGASMNTEAFF.

V and J are TRBV29-1 and TRBJ2-7, with 8 bases matching TRBD1. The CDR3 is 14 residues long. The germline CDR1 and CDR2 sequences are SQVTM and ANQGSEA. The ends lost 1 base at V and 6 bases at J; junction bases unmatched: 8. CDR3 nucleotides: TGCAGCGTTGAAGCCCGGGACAGGTTTACCGAGCAGTACTTC. Translation gives CSVEARDRFTEQYF.

This chain connects TRBV9 to TRBJ2-5; 8 positions agree with TRBD1. This CDR3 is 15 amino acids long. V shed 0 bases and J 3 bases; nucleotides not matched to a gene: 4. The germline V gene encodes CDR1 SGDLS and CDR2 YYNGEE. The CDR3 DNA follows: TGTGCCAGCAGCGTAGGACAGGGGAGAGAAGAGACCCAGTACTTC. It translates to CASSVGQGREETQYF.

The genes are TRBV6-5 and TRBJ1-2; weak D call: TRBD1 (5 bases). V lost 6 bases and J 8 bases, leaving 16 bases between the germline ends. The CDR3 has 13 amino acids. Germline V CDR1 and CDR2: MNHEY, SVGAGI. CDR3 nucleotide sequence: TGTGCCAGCAGCACCGGGGCCCTAGGAGGCTACACCTTC. Its protein is CASSTGALGGYTF.

The chain links TRBV4-3 to TRBJ2-1, with a possible D match to TRBD2 (5 bases). Germline values: CDR1 LGHNA, CDR2 YSLEER. V lost 2 bases and J lost 5, with 13 bases in between. This CDR3 is built from 15 residues. In DNA form, the CDR3 reads TGCGCCAGCAGCCAAACTAGTTTTTGGAACAATGAGCAGTTCTTC. Translating gives CASSQTSFWNNEQFF.

V is TRBV7-9 and J is TRBJ1-1, with a weak D call TRBD1 (5 bases). Per germline, CDR1 SEHNR and CDR2 FQNEAQ (reference sequence). This CDR3 has 16 amino acids. The V end lost 5 bases, the J end lost 5 bases, and 21 bases lay between the germline ends. This CDR3 is CASSPTFRAGGTEAFF. CDR3 sequence (DNA): TGTGCCAGCAGCCCCACATTCAGGGCGGGTGGAACTGAAGCTTTCTTT.

The chain employs TRBV29-1 and TRBJ1-1; D perhaps matches TRBD1 (6 bases). Trimming stripped 6 bases from V and 4 bases from J, with 12 bases between. CDR3 size: 12 residues. Germline CDR1 and CDR2: SQVTM and ANQGSEA. The CDR3: CSVSTGTTEAFF. CDR3 sequence (DNA): TGCAGCGTATCGACAGGTACCACTGAAGCTTTCTTT.

This rearrangement joins TRBV30 to TRBJ2-7, with D possibly being TRBD1 or TRBD2 (5 bases each). This CDR3 is built from 13 residues. Germline CDR1 and CDR2: GTSNPN and SVGIG (reference sequence). V shed 4 bases and J shed 2 bases, with 12 bases lying between them. The CDR3 DNA reads TGTGCCTGGACACCCCGGGGCGCCTACGAGCAGTACTTC. This gives the protein CAWTPRGAYEQYF.

The table lists this clone with a few counts. The J gene is TRBJ1-4, the V gene TRBV19; weak D call: TRBD1 (5 bases). V lost 4 bases to trimming and J lost 8 bases, with 11 bases between them. There are 13 residues in the CDR3. Germline CDR1 LNHDA, CDR2 SQIVND (reference sequence). The CDR3 region is CASSTGGREKLFF. For the CDR3, the DNA is TGTGCCAGTAGTACCGGGGGACGGGAAAAACTGTTTTTT.